A single sample is the source of the 8 T cell receptor beta chains below, sequenced in a study of CD8+ T cells in alopecia areata. The sample's treatment: oral pan-JAK inhibitor, 5-10 mg twice daily. After isolation, RNA underwent reverse transcription to generate cDNA as the sequencing template. Clones were read by immunoSEQ multiplex PCR, and TCRdb kept only the in-frame ones, dropping some. Here the sample spans more than 150,000 clones, 40% to 55% being singletons. This specimen was CD8+ T cells sorted from blood, taken at approximately week 51, from a patient treated with tofacitinib. The receptor source for this set is a human donor with alopecia areata.

This clone was picked up a small number of times. This chain uses TRBV7-2 with TRBJ2-1; 9 nucleotides match TRBD1. The germline V gene has CDR1 SGHTA and CDR2 FQGNSA. V dropped 9 bases and J dropped 4; count of bases not matched to a gene: 10. The CDR3 runs to 15 residues. CDR3 loop: CASEDGTGQYNEQFF. CDR3 DNA sequence: TGTGCCAGTGAAGACGGGACAGGGCAATACAATGAGCAGTTCTTC.

The chain recombines TRBV2 with TRBJ2-3; 9 bases line up with TRBD1. Germline trimming cut 9 bases from V and 4 bases from J; bases unmatched to any gene: 8. Germline-derived CDR1 and CDR2 are SNHLY and FYNNEI. The CDR3 runs 14 residues. CDR3 loop: CARQGTGWADTQYF. In DNA, the CDR3 is TGTGCCAGGCAAGGGACAGGGTGGGCAGATACGCAGTATTTT.

This chain joins TRBV15 and TRBJ2-1; D is perhaps TRBD1 or TRBD2 (5 bases each). Trimming cost V 10 bases and J 4 bases, with 17 bases left between them. The length of the CDR3 is 14 residues. Germline lookup yields CDR1 LNHNV and CDR2 YYDKDF (reference sequence). The CDR3 here is CAIGLRDVYNEQFF. The CDR3 region has the DNA TGTGCCATCGGCCTAAGGGACGTTTACAATGAGCAGTTCTTC.

The genes are TRBV5-1 and TRBJ2-2; the D gene is possibly TRBD1 (6 bases). This CDR3 comprises 12 residues. Germline loops: CDR1 SGHRS, CDR2 YFSETQ. V dropped 6 bases and J dropped 3 bases, with 6 bases sitting between them. The CDR3 is CASTGDTGELFF. In nucleotides, the CDR3 is TGCGCCAGCACAGGGGACACCGGGGAGCTGTTTTTT.

In its sample, this clone was seen a few times. This CDR3 reads CASSLEEAFLNTGGLTF. The DNA of the CDR3 is TGTGCCAGCAGTTTAGAAGAGGCCTTTCTCAATACGGGAGGGCTCACCTTC. The rearrangement links TRBV27 to TRBJ1-2; D gene ambiguous. V was trimmed by 2 bases and J by 13 bases, leaving 29 bases between them. The CDR3 covers 17 residues. CDR1 MNHEY and CDR2 SMNVEV come from the germline V gene (reference sequence).

This clone was observed a handful of times. The rearrangement uses TRBV11-2 and TRBJ2-7, with 12 nucleotides matching TRBD2. Germline CDR1 SGHAT, CDR2 FQNNGV. The CDR3 loop spans 15 amino acids. With V trimmed by 5 bases and J by 2 bases, 4 bases remained unmatched. The CDR3 loop is CASSVPSGGAYEQYF. The DNA for the CDR3 is TGTGCCAGCAGCGTACCTAGCGGGGGGGCCTACGAGCAGTACTTC.

This chain joins TRBV13 and TRBJ1-4, with D hard to call. The V gene lost 5 bases and the J gene lost 8 bases, with 9 bases spanning the gap. The CDR3 is made up of 12 amino acids. Germline V CDR1 and CDR2: PRHDT, FYEKMQ (reference sequence). CDR3 nucleotides: TGTGCCAGCAGCCTGGGAGGGGAAAAACTGTTTTTT. Translating gives CASSLGGEKLFF.

This clone appeared a few times. The chain combines TRBV5-6 with TRBJ2-7; tentatively, D is TRBD1 or TRBD2 (5 bases each). Germline CDR1 reads SGHDT; CDR2 reads YYEEEE. Trimming cost V 5 bases and J 3 bases, with 15 bases left between them. The CDR3 sequence is 14 residues long. The CDR3 here is CASRSAWGIYEQYF. Written as DNA, the CDR3 is TGTGCCAGCAGATCCGCGTGGGGGATCTACGAGCAGTACTTC.